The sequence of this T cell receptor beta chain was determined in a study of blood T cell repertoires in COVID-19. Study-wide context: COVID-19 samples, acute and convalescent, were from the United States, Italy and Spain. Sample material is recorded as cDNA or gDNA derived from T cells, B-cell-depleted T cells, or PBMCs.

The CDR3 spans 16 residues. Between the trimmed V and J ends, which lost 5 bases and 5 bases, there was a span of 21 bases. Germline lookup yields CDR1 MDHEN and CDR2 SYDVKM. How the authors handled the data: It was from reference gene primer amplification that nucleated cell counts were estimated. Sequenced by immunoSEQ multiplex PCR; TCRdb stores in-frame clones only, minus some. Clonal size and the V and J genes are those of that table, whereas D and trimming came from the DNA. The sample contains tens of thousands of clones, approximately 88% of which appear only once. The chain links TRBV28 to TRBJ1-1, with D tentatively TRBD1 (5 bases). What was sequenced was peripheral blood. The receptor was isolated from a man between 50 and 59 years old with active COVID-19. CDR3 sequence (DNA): TGTGCCAGCAGTACACTAGGCGCAGGGAGGAGGACTGAAGCTTTCTTT. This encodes CASSTLGAGRRTEAFF.